This TCR beta chain was documented in a study of T cells after yellow fever vaccination. This clonotype was seen a few times. TCRdb passed the 5' RACE reads through MiXCR, listing each CDR3 protein once. In the table there are some 350,000 distinct CDR3 sequences, 3.5% to 4.5% of which are singletons. The V gene's germline CDR1 is MGHRA and CDR2 YSYEKL. Trimming cost V 1 base and J 0 bases, with 13 bases left between them. The CDR3 is 17 residues long. This receptor was obtained from a man aged 18 to 30 who received the YFV17D yellow fever vaccine. The chain couples TRBV4-1 to TRBJ2-1, with D perhaps being TRBD1 or TRBD2 (6 bases each). The specimen was PBMCs, collected 5 days after the yellow fever booster vaccination. The CDR3 coding sequence is TGCGCCAGCAGCCAAGGGTTCGGGGGCCGCTCCTACAATGAGCAGTTCTTC. It yields the protein CASSQGFGGRSYNEQFF.